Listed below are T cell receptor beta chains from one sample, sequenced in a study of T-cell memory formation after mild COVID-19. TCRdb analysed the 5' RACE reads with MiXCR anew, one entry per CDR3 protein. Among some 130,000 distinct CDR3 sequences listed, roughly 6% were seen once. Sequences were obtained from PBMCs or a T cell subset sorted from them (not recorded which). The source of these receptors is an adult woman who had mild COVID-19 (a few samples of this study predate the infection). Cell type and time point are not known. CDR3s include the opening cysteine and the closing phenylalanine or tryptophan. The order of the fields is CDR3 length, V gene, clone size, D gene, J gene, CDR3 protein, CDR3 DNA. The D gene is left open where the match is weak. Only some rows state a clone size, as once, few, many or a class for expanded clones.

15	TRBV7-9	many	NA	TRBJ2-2	CASTSSSGIAGELFF	TGTGCCAGCACTTCATCCTCAGGAATTGCCGGGGAGCTGTTTTTT
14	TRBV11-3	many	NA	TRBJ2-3	CASSFVGSVDTQYF	TGTGCCAGCAGCTTCGTCGGGAGTGTAGATACGCAGTATTTT
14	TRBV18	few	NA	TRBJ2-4	CASSPGRDRDIQYF	TGTGCCAGCTCACCCGGCCGGGACCGGGACATTCAGTACTTC
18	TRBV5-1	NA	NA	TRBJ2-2	CASSLGIASSLLPGELFF	TGCGCCAGCAGCTTGGGAATAGCCTCTAGTCTATTACCCGGGGAGCTGTTTTTT
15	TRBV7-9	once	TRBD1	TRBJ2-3	CASRLQGSGTDTQYF	TGTGCCAGCAGATTACAGGGGTCCGGCACAGATACGCAGTATTTT
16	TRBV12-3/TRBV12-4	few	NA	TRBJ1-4	CASRKGDTTTNEKLFF	TGTGCCAGCAGAAAAGGGGACACGACAACTAATGAAAAACTGTTTTTT
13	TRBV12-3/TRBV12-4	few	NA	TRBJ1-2	CASNPGLSYGYTF	TGTGCCAGCAACCCGGGACTTAGTTATGGCTACACCTTC
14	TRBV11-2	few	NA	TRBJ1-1	CASSLLSTNTEAFF	TGTGCCAGCAGCTTATTAAGCACGAACACTGAAGCTTTCTTT
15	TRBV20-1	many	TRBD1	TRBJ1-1	CSARPRQGTNTEAFF	TGCAGTGCTAGACCCCGACAGGGGACGAACACTGAAGCTTTCTTT
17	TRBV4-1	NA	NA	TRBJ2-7	CASSQMGGGYWSHEQYF	TGCGCCAGCAGCCAGATGGGGGGGGGCTACTGGTCTCACGAGCAGTACTTC
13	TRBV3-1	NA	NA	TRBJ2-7	CASSQDQGGEQYF	TGTGCCAGCAGCCAAGATCAAGGGGGCGAGCAGTACTTC
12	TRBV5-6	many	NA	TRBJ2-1	CASTWGLGEQFF	TGTGCCAGCACCTGGGGGTTAGGTGAGCAGTTCTTC
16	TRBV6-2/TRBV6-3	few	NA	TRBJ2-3	CASSQRTKMSTDTQYF	TGTGCCAGCAGTCAAAGGACCAAAATGAGCACAGATACGCAGTATTTT